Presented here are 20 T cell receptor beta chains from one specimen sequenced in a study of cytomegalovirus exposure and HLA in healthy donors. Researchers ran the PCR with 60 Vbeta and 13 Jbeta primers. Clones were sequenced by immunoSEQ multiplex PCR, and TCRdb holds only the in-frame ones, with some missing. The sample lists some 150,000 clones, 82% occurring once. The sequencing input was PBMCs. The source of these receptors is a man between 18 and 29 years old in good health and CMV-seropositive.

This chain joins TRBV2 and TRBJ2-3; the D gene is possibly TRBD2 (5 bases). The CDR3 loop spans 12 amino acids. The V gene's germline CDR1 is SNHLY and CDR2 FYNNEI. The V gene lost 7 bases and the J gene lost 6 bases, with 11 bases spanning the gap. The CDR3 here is CASKGVMDTQYF. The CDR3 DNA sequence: TGTGCCAGCAAGGGAGTCATGGATACGCAGTATTTT. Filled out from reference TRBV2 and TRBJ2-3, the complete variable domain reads EPEVTQTPSHQVTQMGQEVILRCVPISNHLYFYWYRQILGQKVEFLVSFYNNEISEKSEIFDDQFSVERPDGSNFTLKIRSTKLEDSAMYFCASKGVMDTQYFGPGTRLTVL.

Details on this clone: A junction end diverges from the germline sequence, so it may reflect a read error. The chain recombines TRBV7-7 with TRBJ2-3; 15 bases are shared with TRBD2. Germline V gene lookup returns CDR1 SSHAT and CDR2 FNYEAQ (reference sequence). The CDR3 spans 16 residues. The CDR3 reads CASSSGLAGGRDTQYF. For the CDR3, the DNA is TGTGCTAGCAGCTCCGGACTAGCGGGAGGGAGAGATACGCAGTATTTT. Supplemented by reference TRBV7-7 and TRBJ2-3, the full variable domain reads GAGVSQSPRYKVTKRGQDVTLRCDPISSHATLYWYQQALGQGPEFLTYFNYEAQPDKSGLPSDRFSAERPEGSISTLTIQRTEQRDSAMYRCASSSGLAGGRDTQYFGPGTRLTVL.

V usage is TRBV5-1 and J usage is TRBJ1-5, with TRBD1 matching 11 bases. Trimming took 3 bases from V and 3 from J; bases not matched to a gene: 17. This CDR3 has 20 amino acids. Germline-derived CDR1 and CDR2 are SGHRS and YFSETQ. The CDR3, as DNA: TGCGCCAGCAGCTCGGACAGGGGGCGGAAACCCGCCTTCGACAATCAGCCCCAGCATTTT. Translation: CASSSDRGRKPAFDNQPQHF.

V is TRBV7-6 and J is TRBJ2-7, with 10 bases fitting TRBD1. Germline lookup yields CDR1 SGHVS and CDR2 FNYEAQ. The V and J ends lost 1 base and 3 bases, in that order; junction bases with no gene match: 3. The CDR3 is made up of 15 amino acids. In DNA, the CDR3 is TGTGCCAGCAGCTTAGAAGGGACAGGGGTCTACGAGCAGTACTTC. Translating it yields CASSLEGTGVYEQYF.

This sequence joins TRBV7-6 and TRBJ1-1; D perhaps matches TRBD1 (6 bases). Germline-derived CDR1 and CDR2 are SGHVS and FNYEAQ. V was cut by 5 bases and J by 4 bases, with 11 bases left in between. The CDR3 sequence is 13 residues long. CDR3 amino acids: CASSKQGSTEAFF. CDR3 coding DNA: TGTGCCAGCAGCAAACAGGGTAGCACTGAAGCTTTCTTT.

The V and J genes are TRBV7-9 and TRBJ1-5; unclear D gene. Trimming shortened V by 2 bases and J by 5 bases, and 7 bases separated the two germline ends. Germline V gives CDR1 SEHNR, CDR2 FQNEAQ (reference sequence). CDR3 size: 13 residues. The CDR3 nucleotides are TGTGCCAGCAGCTTACAGTCCGATCAGCCCCAGCATTTT. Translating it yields CASSLQSDQPQHF.

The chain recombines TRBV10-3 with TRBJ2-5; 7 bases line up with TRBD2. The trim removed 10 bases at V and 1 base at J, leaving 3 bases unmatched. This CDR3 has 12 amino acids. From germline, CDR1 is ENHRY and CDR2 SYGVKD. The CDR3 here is CATGRAQETQYF. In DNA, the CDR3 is TGTGCCACGGGGAGGGCCCAAGAGACCCAGTACTTC.

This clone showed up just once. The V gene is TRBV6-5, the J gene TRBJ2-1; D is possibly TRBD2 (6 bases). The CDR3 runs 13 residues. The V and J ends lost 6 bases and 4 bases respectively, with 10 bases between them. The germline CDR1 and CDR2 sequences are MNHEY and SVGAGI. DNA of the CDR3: TGTGCCAGCAGGGAGGGGTCGTACAATGAGCAGTTCTTC. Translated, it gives CASREGSYNEQFF.

CDR3 amino acids: CASSLLGGRRKAFF. CDR3 sequence (DNA): TGTGCCAGCAGCCTCCTCGGGGGTAGAAGAAAAGCTTTCTTT. The gene calls are TRBV28 and TRBJ1-1, with D possibly matching TRBD1 (5 bases). CDR1 is MDHEN and CDR2 is SYDVKM in the germline V gene. The CDR3 runs 14 residues. V was shortened by 6 bases and J by 9 bases, with 20 bases between the two germline ends.

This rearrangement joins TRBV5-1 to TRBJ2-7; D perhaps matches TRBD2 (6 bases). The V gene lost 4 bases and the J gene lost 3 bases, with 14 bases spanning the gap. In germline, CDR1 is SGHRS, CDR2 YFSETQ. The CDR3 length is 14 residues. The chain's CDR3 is CASSTGGGGYEQYF. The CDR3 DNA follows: TGCGCCAGCAGCACCGGGGGTGGGGGCTACGAGCAGTACTTC. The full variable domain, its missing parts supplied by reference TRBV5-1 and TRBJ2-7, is KAGVTQTPRYLIKTRGQQVTLSCSPISGHRSVSWYQQTPGQGLQFLFEYFSETQRNKGNFPGRFSGRQFSNSRSEMNVSTLELGDSALYLCASSTGGGGYEQYFGPGTRLTVT.

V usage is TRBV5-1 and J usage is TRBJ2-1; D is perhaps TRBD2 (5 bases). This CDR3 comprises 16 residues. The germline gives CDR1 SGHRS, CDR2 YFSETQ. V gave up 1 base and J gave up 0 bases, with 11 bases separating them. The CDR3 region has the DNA TGCGCCAGCAGCTTGTTAGCGAGCAGCTCCTACAATGAGCAGTTCTTC. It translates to CASSLLASSSYNEQFF.

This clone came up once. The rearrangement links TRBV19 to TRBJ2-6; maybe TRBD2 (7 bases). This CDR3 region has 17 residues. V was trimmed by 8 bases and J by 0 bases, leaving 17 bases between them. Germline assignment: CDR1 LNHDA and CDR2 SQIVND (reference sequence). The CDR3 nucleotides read TGTGCCAGTGAGCTTGCGGGGGCCTTCTCTGGGGCCAACGTCCTGACTTTC. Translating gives CASELAGAFSGANVLTF.

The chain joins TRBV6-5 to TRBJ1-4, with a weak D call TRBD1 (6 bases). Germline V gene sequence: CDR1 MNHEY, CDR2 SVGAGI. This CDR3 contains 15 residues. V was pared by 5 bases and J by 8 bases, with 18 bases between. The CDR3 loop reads CASSRTNRDGEKLFF. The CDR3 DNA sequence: TGTGCCAGCAGTAGAACAAACAGGGACGGGGAAAAACTGTTTTTT.

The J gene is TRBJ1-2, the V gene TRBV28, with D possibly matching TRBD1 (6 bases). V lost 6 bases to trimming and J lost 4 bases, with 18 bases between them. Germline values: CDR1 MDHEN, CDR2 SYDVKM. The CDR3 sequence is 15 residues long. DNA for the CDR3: TGTGCCAGCAGCCCGATGACAGGCGACTTCTATGGCTACACCTTC. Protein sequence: CASSPMTGDFYGYTF.

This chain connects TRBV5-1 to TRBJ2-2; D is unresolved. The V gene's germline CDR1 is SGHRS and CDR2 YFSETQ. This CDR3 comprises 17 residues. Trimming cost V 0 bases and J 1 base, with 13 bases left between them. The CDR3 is CASSLATVFRNTGELFF. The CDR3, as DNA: TGCGCCAGCAGCTTGGCCACAGTCTTTCGGAACACCGGGGAGCTGTTTTTT.

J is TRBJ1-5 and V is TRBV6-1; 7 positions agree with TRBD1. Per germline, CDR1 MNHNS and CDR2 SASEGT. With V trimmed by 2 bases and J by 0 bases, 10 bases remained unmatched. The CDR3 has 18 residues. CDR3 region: CASSEKGAVKVSNQPQHF. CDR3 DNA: TGTGCCAGCAGTGAAAAGGGGGCGGTAAAAGTTAGCAATCAGCCCCAGCATTTT.

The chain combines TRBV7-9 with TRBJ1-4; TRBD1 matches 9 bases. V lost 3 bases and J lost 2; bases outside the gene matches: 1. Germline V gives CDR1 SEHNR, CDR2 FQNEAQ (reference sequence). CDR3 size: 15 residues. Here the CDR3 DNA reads TGTGCCAGCAGCTTGGGGACAGGGACTAATGAAAAACTGTTTTTT. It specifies CASSLGTGTNEKLFF.

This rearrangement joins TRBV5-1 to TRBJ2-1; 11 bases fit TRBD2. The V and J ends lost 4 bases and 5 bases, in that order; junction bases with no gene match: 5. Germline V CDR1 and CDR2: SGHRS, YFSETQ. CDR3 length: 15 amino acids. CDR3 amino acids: CASSKTSGKDNEQFF. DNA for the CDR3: TGCGCCAGCAGCAAGACTAGCGGGAAGGACAATGAGCAGTTCTTC.

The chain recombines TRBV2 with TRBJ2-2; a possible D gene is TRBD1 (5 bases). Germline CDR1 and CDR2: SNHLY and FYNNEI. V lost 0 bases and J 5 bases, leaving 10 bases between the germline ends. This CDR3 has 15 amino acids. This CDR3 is CASSEAGVGTGELFF. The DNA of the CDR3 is TGTGCCAGCAGTGAAGCAGGGGTTGGGACCGGGGAGCTGTTTTTT. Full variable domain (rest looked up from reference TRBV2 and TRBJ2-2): EPEVTQTPSHQVTQMGQEVILRCVPISNHLYFYWYRQILGQKVEFLVSFYNNEISEKSEIFDDQFSVERPDGSNFTLKIRSTKLEDSAMYFCASSEAGVGTGELFFGEGSRLTVL.

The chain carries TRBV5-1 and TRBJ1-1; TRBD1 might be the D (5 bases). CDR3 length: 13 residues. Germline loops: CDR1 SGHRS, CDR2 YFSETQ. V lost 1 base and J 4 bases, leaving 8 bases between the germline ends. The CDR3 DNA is TGCGCCAGCAGCTTGTACCAGGGCACTGAAGCTTTCTTT. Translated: CASSLYQGTEAFF. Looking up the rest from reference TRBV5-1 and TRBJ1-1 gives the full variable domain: KAGVTQTPRYLIKTRGQQVTLSCSPISGHRSVSWYQQTPGQGLQFLFEYFSETQRNKGNFPGRFSGRQFSNSRSEMNVSTLELGDSALYLCASSLYQGTEAFFGQGTRLTVV.